Listed here are 8 T cell receptor beta chains from one sample, sequenced in a study of Ad26.COV2.S vaccination and SARS-CoV-2 variants. Regarding treatment: around 19 received Ad26.COV2.S at low or high dose, single or two shots; five or six received placebo; per-sample allocation not given. Samples came from day 63 after the first vaccine or placebo injection. The repertoire was sequenced with immunoSEQ multiplex PCR; TCRdb's copy has only in-frame clones and lacks some. The table records about 350,000 clones, around nine tenths of them present only once. Sequencing used peripheral blood, obtained in a trial of Ad26.COV2.S vaccine versus placebo. Receptors were obtained from a person aged 18-60 years who received the Ad26.COV2.S COVID-19 vaccine or a placebo.

This clone was observed once. The rearrangement joins TRBV4-1 to TRBJ1-5; TRBD1 aligns across 7 bases. The CDR3 covers 15 residues. CDR1 is MGHRA and CDR2 is YSYEKL in the germline V gene. Trimming cost V 6 bases and J 3 bases; bases outside gene matches: 8. The CDR3 nucleotides read TGCGCCAGCAGTTCCGACAGGGTCAACAATCAGCCCCAGCATTTT. This gives the protein CASSSDRVNNQPQHF.

The chain combines TRBV27 with TRBJ2-3, with D perhaps matching TRBD2 (6 bases). The germline V and J ends were trimmed by 0 bases and 0 bases, with 25 bases remaining between them. The CDR3 runs to 21 residues. The V gene's germline CDR1 is MNHEY and CDR2 SMNVEV (reference sequence). The CDR3 DNA reads TGTGCCAGCAGTTTATCAACGGAATCTGGTGTAGGGACTTCTAGCACAGATACGCAGTATTTT. This sequence encodes CASSLSTESGVGTSSTDTQYF.

This chain joins TRBV5-1 and TRBJ2-3, with TRBD1 identical over 7 bases. The CDR3 extends over 15 amino acids. Germline CDR1 reads SGHRS; CDR2 reads YFSETQ. J lost 6 bases, V lost 3 bases, and 10 bases had no gene match. In DNA form, the CDR3 reads TGCGCCAGCAGCTCTCGACAGGGAAGGTTGGATACGCAGTATTTT. Amino acid sequence: CASSSRQGRLDTQYF.

V gene TRBV4-2 combines with J gene TRBJ2-2, with D hard to call. The V and J ends lost 0 bases and 8 bases respectively, with 13 bases between them. This CDR3 is 15 amino acids long. Germline CDR1 LGHNA, CDR2 YNFKEQ. DNA of the CDR3: TGTGCCAGCAGCCAAGATCGGGCGCCGCAGGGGGAGCTGTTTTTT. Translated, it gives CASSQDRAPQGELFF.

The chain joins TRBV3-1 (or the pseudogene TRBV3-2) to TRBJ1-1, with TRBD1 as a possible D gene (6 bases). The CDR3 spans 13 residues. Trimming pared 4 bases from V and 1 base from J, leaving 7 bases between. The V gene's germline CDR1 is LGHDT and CDR2 YNNKEL (reference sequence). CDR3 residues: CASSPGQNTEAFF. CDR3 DNA: TGTGCCAGCAGCCCGGGACAGAACACTGAAGCTTTCTTT.

This chain links TRBV4-3 with TRBJ1-1, with D unclear. Per the germline V gene, CDR1 is LGHNA and CDR2 is YSLEER. V dropped 6 bases and J dropped 1 base, with 12 bases sitting between them. CDR3 length: 14 residues. CDR3: CASSPSLGNTEAFF. For the CDR3, the DNA is TGCGCCAGCAGTCCCAGTCTAGGGAACACTGAAGCTTTCTTT.

The gene calls are TRBV19 and TRBJ2-2, with D hard to call. V lost 5 bases and J lost 0, with 13 bases in between. The CDR3 sequence is 16 residues long. Germline V lookup: CDR1 LNHDA, CDR2 SQIVND (reference sequence). The CDR3 here is CASSRDKIANTGELFF. CDR3 nucleotides: TGTGCCAGTAGTCGAGACAAGATCGCGAACACCGGGGAGCTGTTTTTT.

V is TRBV3-1 (or the pseudogene TRBV3-2) and J is TRBJ1-2; perhaps TRBD1 as D (5 bases). Germline lookup yields CDR1 LGHDT and CDR2 YNNKEL (reference sequence). Trimming shortened V by 1 base and J by 3 bases, and 9 bases separated the two germline ends. This CDR3 is 14 amino acids long. CDR3 sequence: CASSQGGSYYGYTF. CDR3 sequence (DNA): TGTGCCAGCAGCCAAGGGGGGAGTTACTATGGCTACACCTTC.